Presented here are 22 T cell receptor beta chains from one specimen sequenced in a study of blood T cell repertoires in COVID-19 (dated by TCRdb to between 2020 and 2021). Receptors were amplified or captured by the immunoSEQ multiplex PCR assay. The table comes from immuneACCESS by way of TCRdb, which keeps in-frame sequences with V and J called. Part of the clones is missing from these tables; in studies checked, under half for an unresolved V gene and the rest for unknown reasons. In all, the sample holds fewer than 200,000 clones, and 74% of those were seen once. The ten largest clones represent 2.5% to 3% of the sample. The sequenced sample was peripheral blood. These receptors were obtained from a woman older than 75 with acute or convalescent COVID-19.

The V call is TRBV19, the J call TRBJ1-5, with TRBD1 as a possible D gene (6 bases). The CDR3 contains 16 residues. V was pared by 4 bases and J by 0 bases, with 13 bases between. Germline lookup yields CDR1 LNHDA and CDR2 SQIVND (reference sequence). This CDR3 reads CASSTTQGYSNQPQHF. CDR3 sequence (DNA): TGTGCCAGTAGTACGACCCAGGGGTATAGCAATCAGCCCCAGCATTTT.

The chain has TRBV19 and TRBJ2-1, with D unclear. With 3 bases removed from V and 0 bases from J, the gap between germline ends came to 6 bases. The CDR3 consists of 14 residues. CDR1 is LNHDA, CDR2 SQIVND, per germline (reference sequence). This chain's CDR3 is CASSIMSSYNEQFF. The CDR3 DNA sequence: TGTGCCAGTAGTATCATGAGCTCCTACAATGAGCAGTTCTTC.

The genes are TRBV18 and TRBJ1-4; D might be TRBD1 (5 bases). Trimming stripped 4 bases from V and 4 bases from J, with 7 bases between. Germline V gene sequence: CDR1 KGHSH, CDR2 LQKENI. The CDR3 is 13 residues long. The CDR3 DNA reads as TGTGCCAGCTCACTCGACAGTAATGAAAAACTGTTTTTT. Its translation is CASSLDSNEKLFF.

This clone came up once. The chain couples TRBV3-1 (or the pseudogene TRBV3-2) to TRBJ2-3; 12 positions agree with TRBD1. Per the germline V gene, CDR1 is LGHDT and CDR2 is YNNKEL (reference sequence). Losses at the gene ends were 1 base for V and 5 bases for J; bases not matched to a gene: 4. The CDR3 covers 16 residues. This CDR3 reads CASSQAGDRGRDTQYF. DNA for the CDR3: TGTGCCAGCAGCCAAGCCGGGGACAGGGGGCGAGATACGCAGTATTTT.

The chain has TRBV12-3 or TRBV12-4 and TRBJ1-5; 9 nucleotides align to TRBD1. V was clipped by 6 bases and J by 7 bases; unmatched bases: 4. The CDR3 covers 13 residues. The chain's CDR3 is CASSGTGNQPQHF. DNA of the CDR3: TGTGCCAGCAGCGGGACAGGGAACCAGCCCCAGCATTTT.

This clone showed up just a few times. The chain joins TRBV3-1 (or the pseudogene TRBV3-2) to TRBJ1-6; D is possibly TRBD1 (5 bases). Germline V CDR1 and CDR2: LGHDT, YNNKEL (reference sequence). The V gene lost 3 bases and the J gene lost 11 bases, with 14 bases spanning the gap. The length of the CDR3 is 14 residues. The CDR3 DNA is TGTGCCAGCAGCCATGAAGGGGCCAGGACACCCCTCCACTTT. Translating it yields CASSHEGARTPLHF.

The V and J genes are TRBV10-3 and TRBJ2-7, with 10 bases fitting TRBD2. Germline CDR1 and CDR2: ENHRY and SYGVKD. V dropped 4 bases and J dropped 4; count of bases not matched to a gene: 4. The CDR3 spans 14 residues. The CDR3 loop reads CAISVGLAVYEQYF. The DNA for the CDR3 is TGTGCCATCAGTGTTGGACTAGCGGTATACGAGCAGTACTTC.

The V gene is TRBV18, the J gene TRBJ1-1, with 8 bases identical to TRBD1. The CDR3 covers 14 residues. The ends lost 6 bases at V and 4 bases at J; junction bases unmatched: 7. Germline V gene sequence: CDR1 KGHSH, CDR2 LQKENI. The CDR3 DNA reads TGTGCCAGCTCGCAACAGGGGGTGGGCACTGAAGCTTTCTTT. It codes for CASSQQGVGTEAFF.

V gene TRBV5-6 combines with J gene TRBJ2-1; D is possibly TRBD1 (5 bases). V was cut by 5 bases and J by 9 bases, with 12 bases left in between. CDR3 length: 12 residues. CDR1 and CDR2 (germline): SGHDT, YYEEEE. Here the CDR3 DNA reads TGTGCCAGCAGTTTCAGGGCCGCTGAGCAGTTCTTC. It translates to CASSFRAAEQFF.

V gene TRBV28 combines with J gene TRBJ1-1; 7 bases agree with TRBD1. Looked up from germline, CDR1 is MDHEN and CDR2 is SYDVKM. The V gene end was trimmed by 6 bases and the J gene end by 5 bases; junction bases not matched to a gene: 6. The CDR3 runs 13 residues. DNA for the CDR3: TGTGCCAGCAGACCGGGGACAGCAACTGAAGCTTTCTTT. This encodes CASRPGTATEAFF.

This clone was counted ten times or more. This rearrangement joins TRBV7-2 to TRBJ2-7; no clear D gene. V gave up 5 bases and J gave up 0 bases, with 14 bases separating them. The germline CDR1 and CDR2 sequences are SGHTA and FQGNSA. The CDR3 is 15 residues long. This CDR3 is CASSPPTVPSYEQYF. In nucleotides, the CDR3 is TGTGCCAGCAGCCCACCCACGGTGCCCTCCTACGAGCAGTACTTC.

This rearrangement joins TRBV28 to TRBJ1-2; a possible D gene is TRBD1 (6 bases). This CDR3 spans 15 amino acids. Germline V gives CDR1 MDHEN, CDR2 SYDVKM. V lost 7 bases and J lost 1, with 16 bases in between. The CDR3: CASTQGDIINYGYTF. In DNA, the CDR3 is TGTGCCAGCACACAGGGAGACATCATTAACTATGGCTACACCTTC.

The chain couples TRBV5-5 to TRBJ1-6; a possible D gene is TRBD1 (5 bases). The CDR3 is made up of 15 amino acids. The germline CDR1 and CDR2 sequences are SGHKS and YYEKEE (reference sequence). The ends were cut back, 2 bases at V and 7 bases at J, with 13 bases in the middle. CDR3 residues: CASSFPGRENSPLHF. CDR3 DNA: TGTGCCAGCAGCTTCCCGGGGCGGGAAAATTCACCCCTCCACTTT.

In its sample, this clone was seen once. CDR3: CASSVREGGNEKLFF. In nucleotides, the CDR3 is TGTGCCAGCAGCGTGAGGGAGGGAGGAAATGAAAAACTGTTTTTT. V is TRBV9 and J is TRBJ1-4; no clear D. Germline CDR1 reads SGDLS; CDR2 reads YYNGEE. The V end was cut by 2 bases, the J end by 5 bases, with 13 bases between. The length of the CDR3 is 15 residues.

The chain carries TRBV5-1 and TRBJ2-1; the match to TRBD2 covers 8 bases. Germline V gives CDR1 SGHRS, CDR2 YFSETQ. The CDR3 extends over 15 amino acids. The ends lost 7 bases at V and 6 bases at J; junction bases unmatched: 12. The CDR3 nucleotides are TGCGCCAGCGAACAGACGGGACTAGTGGGCAATGAGCAGTTCTTC. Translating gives CASEQTGLVGNEQFF.

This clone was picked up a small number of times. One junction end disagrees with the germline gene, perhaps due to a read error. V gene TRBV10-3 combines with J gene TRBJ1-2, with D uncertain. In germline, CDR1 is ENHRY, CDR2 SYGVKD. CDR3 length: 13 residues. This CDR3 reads CAISDGPGQPTSF. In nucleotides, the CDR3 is TGTGCCATCAGTGATGGGCCTGGGCAGCCTACCTCCTTC.

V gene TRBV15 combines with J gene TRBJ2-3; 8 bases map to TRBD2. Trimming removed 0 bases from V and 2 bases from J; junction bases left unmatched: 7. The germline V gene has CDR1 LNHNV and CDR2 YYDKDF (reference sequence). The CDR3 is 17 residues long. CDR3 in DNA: TGTGCCACCAGCAGAGAAATGATTAGCGGGGACACAGATACGCAGTATTTT. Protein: CATSREMISGDTDTQYF. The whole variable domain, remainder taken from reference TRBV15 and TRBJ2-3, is DAMVIQNPRYQVTQFGKPVTLSCSQTLNHNVMYWYQQKSSQAPKLLFHYYDKDFNNEADTPDNFQSRRPNTSFCFLDIRSPGLGDTAMYLCATSREMISGDTDTQYFGPGTRLTVL.

CDR3 residues: CAHGEGSSYNSPLHF. The CDR3 DNA reads TGTGCCCATGGGGAAGGGAGCTCCTATAATTCACCCCTCCACTTT. The J gene is TRBJ1-6, the V gene TRBV28, with no clear D. Germline V gene lookup returns CDR1 MDHEN and CDR2 SYDVKM. With 11 bases removed from V and 0 bases from J, the gap between germline ends came to 14 bases. The CDR3 has 15 amino acids.

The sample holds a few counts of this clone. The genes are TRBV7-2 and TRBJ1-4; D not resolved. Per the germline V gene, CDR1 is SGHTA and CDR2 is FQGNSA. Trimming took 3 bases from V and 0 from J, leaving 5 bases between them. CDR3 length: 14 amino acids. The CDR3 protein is CASSFRATNEKLFF. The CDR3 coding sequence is TGTGCCAGCAGCTTTCGGGCAACTAATGAAAAACTGTTTTTT.

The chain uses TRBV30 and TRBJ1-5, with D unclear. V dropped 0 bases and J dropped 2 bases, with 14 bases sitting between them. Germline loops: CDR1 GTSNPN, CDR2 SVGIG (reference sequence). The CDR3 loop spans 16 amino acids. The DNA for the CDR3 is TGTGCCTGGAGTGTTGGGCCGGCAGTTGGCAATCAGCCCCAGCATTTT. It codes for CAWSVGPAVGNQPQHF.

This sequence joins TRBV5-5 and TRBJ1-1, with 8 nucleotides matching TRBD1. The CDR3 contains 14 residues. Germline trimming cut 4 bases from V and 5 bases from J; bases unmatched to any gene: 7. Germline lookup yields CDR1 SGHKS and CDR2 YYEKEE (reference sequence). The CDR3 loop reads CASSATGGETEAFF. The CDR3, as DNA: TGTGCCAGCAGCGCTACAGGGGGAGAAACTGAAGCTTTCTTT. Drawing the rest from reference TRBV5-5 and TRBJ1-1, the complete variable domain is DAGVTQSPTHLIKTRGQQVTLRCSPISGHKSVSWYQQVLGQGPQFIFQYYEKEERGRGNFPDRFSARQFPNYSSELNVNALLLGDSALYLCASSATGGETEAFFGQGTRLTVV.

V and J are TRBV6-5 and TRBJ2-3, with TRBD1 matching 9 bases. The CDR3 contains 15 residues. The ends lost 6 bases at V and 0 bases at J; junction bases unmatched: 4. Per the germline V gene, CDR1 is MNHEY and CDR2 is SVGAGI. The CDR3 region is CASRRQGGSTDTQYF. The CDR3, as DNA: TGTGCCAGCAGACGACAGGGGGGGAGCACAGATACGCAGTATTTT.